These T cell receptor beta chains were read from a single sample in a study of human T cells and chemical hapten exposure. TCRdb independently ran MiXCR on the RACE reads; one entry per CDR3 protein. The sample contains fewer than 300,000 distinct CDR3 sequences, about 9% of which appear only once. Sample: whole blood, taken in connection with sensitization to the hapten diphenylcyclopropenone (DPC). These receptors originate from a woman aged 40 to 50 with alopecia areata. Some clones in this sample may be carry-over from other donors' samples. The CDR3 runs from the conserved cysteine through the conserved F or W. D genes are given only for firm matches. Not every row has a clone size; where given, it reads once, few, many or a size class.

CDR3	DNA	size	J	D	V
CASSGQGPNTGELFF	TGTGCCAGCAGTGGACAGGGACCGAACACCGGGGAGCTGTTTTTT	NA	TRBJ2-2	TRBD1	TRBV2
CASSDEASSLTDTQYF	TGTGCCAGCAGTGACGAGGCTAGCAGCCTCACAGATACGCAGTATTTT	NA	TRBJ2-3	NA	TRBV2
CAITVDRATDTQYF	TGTGCCATCACTGTAGACAGGGCGACAGATACGCAGTATTTT	many	TRBJ2-3	TRBD1	TRBV10-3
CASSPRDRGSEQYF	TGTGCCAGCAGCCCGCGGGACAGGGGCTCCGAGCAGTACTTC	few	TRBJ2-7	TRBD1	TRBV9
CASSLDPALGTVFLMNTEAFF	TGTGCCAGCAGCTTAGATCCCGCGCTGGGGACAGTTTTCTTAATGAACACTGAAGCTTTCTTT	few	TRBJ1-1	TRBD1	TRBV13
CATSAVGEGNQPQHF	TGTGCCACCAGTGCGGTAGGGGAAGGCAATCAGCCCCAGCATTTT	NA	TRBJ1-5	NA	TRBV24-1
CSAGTSGSSYEQYF	TGCAGTGCTGGGACTAGCGGAAGCTCCTACGAGCAGTACTTC	NA	TRBJ2-7	TRBD2	TRBV20-1
CASSFSSGKLYNEQFF	TGTGCCAGCAGTTTTTCTAGCGGGAAACTCTACAATGAGCAGTTCTTC	many	TRBJ2-1	TRBD2	TRBV6-5
CASSSRGTPSGDTQYF	TGTGCCAGCAGCAGTCGGGGCACCCCCTCCGGGGATACGCAGTATTTT	NA	TRBJ2-3	NA	TRBV6-2/TRBV6-3
CASSSDRETSYEQYF	TGTGCCAGCAGCTCGGACAGGGAAACTTCCTACGAGCAGTACTTC	few	TRBJ2-7	TRBD1	TRBV7-9
CASSLGTDTYEQYF	TGCGCCAGCAGCTTGGGGACAGATACCTACGAGCAGTACTTC	NA	TRBJ2-7	NA	TRBV5-1
CASSLGASEAFF	TGTGCCAGCAGCTTAGGGGCGTCTGAAGCTTTCTTT	NA	TRBJ1-1	NA	TRBV7-9
CASSPQTGTDTQYF	TGTGCCAGCAGCCCGCAGACTGGCACAGATACGCAGTATTTT	many	TRBJ2-3	NA	TRBV9
CASSFGTVNNEQFF	TGTGCCAGCAGTTTCGGGACAGTTAACAATGAGCAGTTCTTC	few	TRBJ2-1	TRBD1	TRBV6-5
CASSFSGGPKYF	TGTGCCAGCAGTTTCTCAGGGGGGCCGAAGTACTTC	many	TRBJ2-7	NA	TRBV12-3/TRBV12-4
CASSGSTSSNEQYF	TGTGCCAGCAGTGGTTCGACTAGTAGCAACGAGCAGTACTTC	many	TRBJ2-7	NA	TRBV2
CASSFLDPQETQYF	TGTGCCAGCAGCTTCCTGGACCCTCAAGAGACCCAGTACTTC	NA	TRBJ2-5	NA	TRBV7-2
CSAREPMPGTVHGKLFF	TGCAGTGCTAGAGAGCCGATGCCCGGGACAGTACACGGAAAACTGTTTTTT	NA	TRBJ1-4	TRBD1	TRBV20-1
CASSLVTGKLFF	TGTGCCAGCAGCTTAGTAACAGGAAAACTGTTTTTT	few	TRBJ1-4	NA	TRBV7-9
CASSQTGELFF	TGTGCCAGCAGTCAAACCGGGGAGCTGTTTTTT	many	TRBJ2-2	NA	TRBV7-2
CASSRPSADPFQETQYF	TGTGCCAGCAGCCGACCTTCGGCAGATCCCTTTCAAGAGACCCAGTACTTC	NA	TRBJ2-5	NA	TRBV7-2
CASSQAVTSGAKNIQYF	TGCGCCAGCAGCCAAGCCGTGACTAGCGGGGCCAAAAACATTCAGTACTTC	few	TRBJ2-4	TRBD2	TRBV4-3
CASSASGRASTDTQYF	TGTGCCAGCAGCGCCAGCGGGAGGGCCTCCACAGATACGCAGTATTTT	few	TRBJ2-3	TRBD2	TRBV5-6
CASSPESTGPNYGYTF	TGTGCCAGCAGCCCAGAGTCGACAGGGCCTAACTATGGCTACACCTTC	few	TRBJ1-2	NA	TRBV21-1
CASSSNRLSGNTIYF	TGTGCCAGCAGCTCGAACCGACTCTCTGGAAACACCATATATTTT	few	TRBJ1-3	NA	TRBV7-6
CASSLGLLYRGPQAHEQFF	TGTGCCAGCAGCTTAGGCCTCCTGTACAGGGGGCCCCAAGCCCATGAGCAGTTCTTC	NA	TRBJ2-1	TRBD1	TRBV11-2
CSARTGTGPGYTF	TGCAGTGCTAGAACCGGGACAGGGCCTGGCTACACCTTC	NA	TRBJ1-2	TRBD1	TRBV20-1